What follows are 4 T cell receptor beta chains derived from one specimen sequenced in a study of shared clonotypes between healthy human individuals. Some clones are missing from TCRdb's copy, which holds only in-frame ones; the method was immunoSEQ multiplex PCR. The sample contains about 2.1 million clones, about 94% of which appear only once. As defined, naive CD8 cells were CD45RO-negative and positively selected for CCR7, with terminally differentiated effector memory CD45RA+ cells excluded. The sequenced sample consisted of naive CD8+ T cells from PBMCs. The receptors here all came from a man between 18 and 29 years old in good health. Some clones in this sample may be carry-over from other donors' samples.

Turning to this clone: In the same sample, other DNA sequences code for this CDR3. The J gene is TRBJ2-7, the V gene TRBV4-1, with 12 bases identical to TRBD1. The length of the CDR3 is 15 residues. The V and J ends lost 3 bases and 4 bases, in that order; junction bases with no gene match: 4. Germline lookup yields CDR1 MGHRA and CDR2 YSYEKL. The CDR3 DNA reads TGCGCCAGCAGCCAGGGGACAGGGGGCGGTTACGAGCAGTACTTC. This translates into CASSQGTGGGYEQYF.

Only one count was recorded for this clone. The gene calls are TRBV6-4 and TRBJ2-3; 8 bases align to TRBD2. Germline V gene lookup returns CDR1 MRHNA and CDR2 SNTAGT. This CDR3 is 14 amino acids long. The trim removed 6 bases at V and 1 base at J, leaving 3 bases unmatched. Here the CDR3 reads CASSIAGRTDTQYF. CDR3 DNA sequence: TGTGCCAGCAGCATAGCGGGACGCACAGATACGCAGTATTTT.

This sequence joins TRBV7-6 and TRBJ1-1; a possible D gene is TRBD1 (5 bases). V lost 5 bases to trimming and J lost 8 bases, with 15 bases between them. Germline V gives CDR1 SGHVS, CDR2 FNYEAQ. CDR3 size: 13 residues. DNA for the CDR3: TGTGCCAGCAGCCCGGCAGGGCCCTCCGAAGCTTTCTTT. Residues: CASSPAGPSEAFF.

About this clone itself: Other DNA sequences in the same sample also yield this CDR3. This chain uses TRBV29-1 with TRBJ2-2; D unresolved. In germline, CDR1 is SQVTM, CDR2 ANQGSEA. The CDR3 sequence is 10 residues long. V lost 6 bases and J lost 6, with 5 bases in between. CDR3 nucleotide sequence: TGCAGCGTCCGCGCCGGGGAGCTGTTTTTT. This translates into CSVRAGELFF.